The 2 T cell receptor beta chains given below trace back to one sample, sequenced in a study of blood T cell repertoires in COVID-19. Some clones are missing from TCRdb's copy, which holds only in-frame ones; the method was immunoSEQ multiplex PCR. The sample records 220,000 or so clones, 75% to 85% being singletons. Sequenced input: peripheral blood. The receptors shown here come from a woman of 80 years or more with COVID-19, enrolled during active disease.

This chain uses TRBV7-9 with TRBJ1-4, with D tentatively TRBD1 (5 bases). Germline V gene sequence: CDR1 SEHNR, CDR2 FQNEAQ (reference sequence). This CDR3 spans 18 amino acids. Trimming removed 4 bases at V and 0 bases at J, with 18 bases between. CDR3 sequence reads: CASSSLRGGSATNEKLFF. The CDR3 DNA sequence: TGTGCCAGCAGCTCCCTAAGGGGAGGGAGCGCAACTAATGAAAAACTGTTTTTT.

The chain has TRBV27 and TRBJ2-5; a weak D match, TRBD2 (6 bases). This CDR3 contains 13 residues. The ends were cut back, 2 bases at V and 4 bases at J, with 8 bases in the middle. The germline V gene encodes CDR1 MNHEY and CDR2 SMNVEV (reference sequence). CDR3 loop: CASSLRRGETQYF. As DNA, the CDR3 is TGTGCCAGCAGTTTACGGCGGGGAGAGACCCAGTACTTC.